The next 9 T cell receptor beta chains were all read from a single sample in a study of blood T cells in healthy people across ages (dated by TCRdb to between 2015 and 2017). The library was built by means of 5' RACE. Sequencing took place on an Illumina HiSeq 2500. A second PCR of about 6 to 12 cycles was run with a J-beta primer mix and a sample-barcoded 5' primer. TCRdb trimmed the raw reads at Q25, called clones with MiXCR and kept productive beta chains. Rows are combined by CDR3 protein, so each entry shows the most common genes and DNA. This sample comprises 380,000 or so distinct CDR3 sequences, about 55% of them detected only once. Over 40% of the sample rests with the top ten. The sample was blood. Every receptor here comes from a man between 60 and 75 years old in good health.

This chain links TRBV12-3 or TRBV12-4 with TRBJ2-7; 9 positions agree with TRBD1. V lost 2 bases and J lost 3; bases outside the gene matches: 14. The CDR3 length is 18 residues. CDR3 nucleotides: TGTGCCAGCAGTTTACGCGGGACAGGGACTGCTCACCACTACGAGCAGTACTTC. It encodes CASSLRGTGTAHHYEQYF.

This chain connects TRBV20-1 to TRBJ2-7; TRBD2 agrees at 13 bases. The CDR3 contains 14 residues. Per the germline V gene, CDR1 is DFQATT and CDR2 is SNEGSKA (reference sequence). V shed 6 bases and J 7 bases; nucleotides not matched to a gene: 9. This CDR3 is CSARGLAGLGEQYF. As DNA, the CDR3 is TGCAGTGCCAGGGGACTAGCGGGGCTCGGGGAGCAGTACTTC.

Ten or more counts support this clonotype. The gene calls are TRBV7-2 and TRBJ2-7; D unresolved. V was cut by 5 bases and J by 3 bases, with 5 bases left in between. The CDR3 covers 11 residues. Germline V gene lookup returns CDR1 SGHTA and CDR2 FQGNSA. CDR3 residues: CASSASYEQYF. CDR3 DNA sequence: TGTGCCAGCAGCGCCAGCTACGAGCAGTACTTC. The full variable domain, its missing parts supplied by reference TRBV7-2 and TRBJ2-7, is GAGVSQSPSNKVTEKGKDVELRCDPISGHTALYWYRQSLGQGLEFLIYFQGNSAPDKSGLPSDRFSAERTGGSVSTLTIQRTQQEDSAVYLCASSASYEQYFGPGTRLTVT.

The V and J genes are TRBV5-1 and TRBJ2-5; 10 positions match TRBD2. This CDR3 region has 15 residues. Germline V gene sequence: CDR1 SGHRS, CDR2 YFSETQ. V shed 4 bases and J 1 base; nucleotides not matched to a gene: 4. CDR3 in DNA: TGCGCCAGCAGCCAGGGACTAGCGTTCCAAGAGACCCAGTACTTC. Translated: CASSQGLAFQETQYF.

The chain combines TRBV11-2 with TRBJ2-1; D unresolved. CDR3 length equals 13 residues. Germline loops: CDR1 SGHAT, CDR2 FQNNGV. V was cut by 0 bases and J by 8 bases, with 8 bases left in between. CDR3: CASSLESFYEQFF. The CDR3 coding sequence is TGTGCCAGCAGCTTAGAAAGCTTCTATGAGCAGTTCTTC.

The chain couples TRBV11-2 to TRBJ2-7, with D perhaps TRBD1 (5 bases). The CDR3 covers 16 residues. The germline V and J ends were trimmed by 3 bases and 3 bases, with 18 bases remaining between them. The germline V gene encodes CDR1 SGHAT and CDR2 FQNNGV. DNA of the CDR3: TGTGCCAGCAGCTTGGGGCGCACGGTGTTCATCTACGAGCAGTACTTC. Translating it yields CASSLGRTVFIYEQYF.

The CDR3 sequence: CAWNPPGQVREQFF. The CDR3 bases are TGTGCCTGGAACCCCCCGGGGCAGGTCCGTGAGCAGTTCTTC. This chain uses TRBV30 with TRBJ2-1; D is possibly TRBD1 or TRBD2 (5 bases each). Trimming pared 4 bases from V and 9 bases from J, leaving 19 bases between. CDR1 is GTSNPN and CDR2 is SVGIG in the germline V gene (reference sequence). This CDR3 has 14 amino acids.

This clonotype was detected a few times. V is TRBV3-1 and J is TRBJ1-2; a weak D match, TRBD1 (6 bases). CDR1 is LGHDT and CDR2 is YNNKEL in the germline V gene (reference sequence). Trimming removed 4 bases at V and 3 bases at J, with 9 bases between. This CDR3 comprises 13 residues. The CDR3 DNA reads as TGTGCCAGCAGCCCCAGACAGGACTATGGCTACACCTTC. The encoded protein is CASSPRQDYGYTF.

This sequence joins TRBV4-1 and TRBJ2-7, with D unresolved. The CDR3 sequence is 15 residues long. V was pared by 1 base and J by 7 bases, with 17 bases between. Looked up from germline, CDR1 is MGHRA and CDR2 is YSYEKL. The CDR3 is CASSQGWGSYNEQYF. The DNA for the CDR3 is TGCGCCAGCAGCCAAGGCTGGGGTTCCTACAATGAGCAGTACTTC.